Each of the 9 T cell receptor beta chains below was sequenced from the same sample in a study of post-analysis software for immune sequencing data. Antigens of these TCRs are unknown. Study-wide results and limits: The study found TRBV5-6, TRBV5-1 and TRBV20-1 among several TRBV segments more frequent in patients than controls.

Carried by the TCR beta cDNA libraries were unique molecular identifiers. TCRdb re-called the PCR reads with MiXCR, one entry per CDR3 protein. The table has about 500,000 distinct CDR3 sequences, around 40% seen once. The sequencing input was blood. These receptors came from a girl aged 5-17 years with multiple sclerosis.

This clonotype appeared a few times. The V call is TRBV20-1, the J call TRBJ2-1, with 7 bases aligning to TRBD2. The germline V gene encodes CDR1 DFQATT and CDR2 SNEGSKA (reference sequence). This CDR3 spans 14 amino acids. Losses at the gene ends were 3 bases for V and 3 bases for J; bases not matched to a gene: 5. CDR3 sequence: CSASGRPVYNEQFF. The CDR3 DNA follows: TGCAGTGCTAGCGGGAGGCCGGTCTACAATGAGCAGTTCTTC.

This clonotype has a handful of counts. The chain has TRBV7-9 and TRBJ2-3, with D hard to call. Trimming cost V 1 base and J 1 base, with 9 bases left between them. This CDR3 is 15 amino acids long. CDR1 and CDR2 (germline): SEHNR, FQNEAQ (reference sequence). The CDR3 sequence is CASSLGHDGTDTQYF. CDR3 bases: TGTGCCAGCAGCTTAGGACATGATGGCACAGATACGCAGTATTTT.

The V gene is TRBV12-5, the J gene TRBJ2-1, with 9 bases aligning to TRBD1. CDR3 length equals 13 residues. The germline gives CDR1 LGHNT, CDR2 FRNRAP. Trimming removed 4 bases from V and 13 bases from J; junction bases left unmatched: 8. DNA of the CDR3: TGTGCTAGTGGTTCCGGAGGGACAGGGTCTCAGTTCTTC. Its translation is CASGSGGTGSQFF.

A few counts support this clonotype. The chain has TRBV5-1 and TRBJ1-6; possible D gene TRBD1, 5 bases. Trimming removed 4 bases at V and 10 bases at J, with 18 bases between. Per the germline V gene, CDR1 is SGHRS and CDR2 is YFSETQ. CDR3 length equals 15 residues. CDR3 loop: CASSPTRAGPSPLHF. The DNA of the CDR3 is TGCGCCAGCAGCCCCACCCGTGCGGGGCCATCACCCCTCCACTTT.

This clonotype was counted between two and nine times. This chain joins TRBV29-1 and TRBJ2-6; 9 bases align to TRBD1. The CDR3 has 15 amino acids. The germline V gene has CDR1 SQVTM and CDR2 ANQGSEA. V gave up 4 bases and J gave up 3 bases; unmatched junction bases: 4. CDR3 DNA: TGCAGCGTTGGGGACAGGGACTTTGGGGCCAACGTCCTGACTTTC. Protein sequence: CSVGDRDFGANVLTF.

The chain couples TRBV29-1 to TRBJ1-1; the D is unclear. The CDR3 contains 12 residues. V lost 5 bases and J 3 bases, leaving 10 bases between the germline ends. CDR1 is SQVTM and CDR2 is ANQGSEA in the germline V gene. CDR3 loop: CSVRQTYTEAFF. The CDR3 region has the DNA TGCAGCGTTCGGCAGACCTACACTGAAGCTTTCTTT.

This clonotype was counted a few times. V is TRBV10-3 and J is TRBJ2-7; 10 bases line up with TRBD2. The CDR3 runs 13 residues. Losses at the gene ends were 7 bases for V and 2 bases for J; bases not matched to a gene: 2. Germline CDR1 is ENHRY and CDR2 is SYGVKD. The CDR3 bases are TGTGCCATCAAGCGGGAGGGTCCCTACGAGCAGTACTTC. Amino acids: CAIKREGPYEQYF.

The chain uses TRBV3-1 and TRBJ1-2, with D unclear. The CDR3 contains 16 residues. Germline V CDR1 and CDR2: LGHDT, YNNKEL (reference sequence). V gave up 2 bases and J gave up 5 bases, with 18 bases separating them. CDR3 loop: CASSQPSVGRIYGYTF. The CDR3 DNA reads as TGTGCCAGCAGCCAACCCTCCGTCGGACGGATATATGGCTACACCTTC.

This clonotype appeared many times. This chain connects TRBV29-1 to TRBJ2-5; D is possibly TRBD1 or TRBD2 (5 bases each). CDR3 length: 12 residues. Trimming cost V 6 bases and J 4 bases, with 12 bases left between them. Germline lookup yields CDR1 SQVTM and CDR2 ANQGSEA. CDR3 sequence: CSVGEVPETQYF. The DNA for the CDR3 is TGCAGCGTGGGGGAAGTCCCAGAGACCCAGTACTTC.